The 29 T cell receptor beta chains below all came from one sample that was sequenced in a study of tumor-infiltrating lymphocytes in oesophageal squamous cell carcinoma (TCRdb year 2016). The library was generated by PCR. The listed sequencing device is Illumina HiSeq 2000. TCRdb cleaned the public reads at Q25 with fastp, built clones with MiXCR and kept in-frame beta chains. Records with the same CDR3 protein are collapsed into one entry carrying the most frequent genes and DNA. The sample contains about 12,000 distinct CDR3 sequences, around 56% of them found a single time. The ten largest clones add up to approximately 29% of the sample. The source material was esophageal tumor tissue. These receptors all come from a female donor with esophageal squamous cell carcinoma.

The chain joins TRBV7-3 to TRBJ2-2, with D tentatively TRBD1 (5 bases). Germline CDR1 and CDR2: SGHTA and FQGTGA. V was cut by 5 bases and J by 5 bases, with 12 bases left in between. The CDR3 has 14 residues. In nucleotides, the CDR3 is TGTGCCAGCAGCGATCCGAAGGGGACCGGGGAGCTGTTTTTT. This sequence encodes CASSDPKGTGELFF.

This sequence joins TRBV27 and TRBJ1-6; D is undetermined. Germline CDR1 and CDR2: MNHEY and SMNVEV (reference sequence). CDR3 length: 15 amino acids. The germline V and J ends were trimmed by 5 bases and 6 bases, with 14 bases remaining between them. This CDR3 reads CASSPPRTINSPLHF. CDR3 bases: TGTGCCAGCAGTCCGCCCCGGACCATTAATTCACCCCTCCACTTT.

The CDR3 region is CANEGLAVEQFF. CDR3 DNA: TGTGCCAACGAGGGACTAGCGGTTGAGCAGTTCTTC. V is TRBV7-4 and J is TRBJ2-5, with TRBD2 matching over 11 bases. The J call may be mistaken, given a closer DNA end match to TRBJ2-1. The CDR3 covers 12 residues. Germline CDR1 and CDR2: SGHVT and SQSDAQ.

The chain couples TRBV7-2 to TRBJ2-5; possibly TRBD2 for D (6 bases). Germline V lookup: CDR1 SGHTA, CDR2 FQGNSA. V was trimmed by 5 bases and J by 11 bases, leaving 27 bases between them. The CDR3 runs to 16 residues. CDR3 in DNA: TGTGCCAGCAGCCCGCGGGCTAGCGACCAAATCAATGAGCAGTACTTC. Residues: CASSPRASDQINEQYF.

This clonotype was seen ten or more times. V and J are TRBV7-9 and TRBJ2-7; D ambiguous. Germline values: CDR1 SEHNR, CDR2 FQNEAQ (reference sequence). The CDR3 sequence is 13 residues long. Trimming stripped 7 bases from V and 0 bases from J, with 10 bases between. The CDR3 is CASTGGDSYEQYF. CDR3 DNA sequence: TGTGCCAGCACGGGCGGAGACTCCTACGAGCAGTACTTC.

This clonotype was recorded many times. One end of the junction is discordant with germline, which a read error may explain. CDR3 loop: CASSLESNNEQFF. For the CDR3, the DNA is TGTGCTAGCAGCTTAGAATCCAACAATGAGCAGTTCTTC. The chain links TRBV7-7 to TRBJ2-1; D not certain. The CDR3 covers 13 residues. In germline, CDR1 is SSHAT, CDR2 FNYEAQ (reference sequence).

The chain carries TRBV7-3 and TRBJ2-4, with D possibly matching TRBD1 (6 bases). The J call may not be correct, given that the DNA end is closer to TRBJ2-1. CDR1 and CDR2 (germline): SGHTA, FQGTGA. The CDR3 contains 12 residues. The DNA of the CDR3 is TGTGCCAGCAGCTTGACAGGTAATGAGCAGTTCTTC. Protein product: CASSLTGNEQFF.

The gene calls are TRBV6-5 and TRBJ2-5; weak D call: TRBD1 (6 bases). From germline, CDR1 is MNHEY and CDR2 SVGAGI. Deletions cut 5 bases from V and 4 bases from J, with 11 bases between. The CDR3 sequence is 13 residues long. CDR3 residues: CASSGQGRETQYF. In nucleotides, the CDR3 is TGTGCCAGCAGTGGTCAGGGGAGAGAGACCCAGTACTTC.

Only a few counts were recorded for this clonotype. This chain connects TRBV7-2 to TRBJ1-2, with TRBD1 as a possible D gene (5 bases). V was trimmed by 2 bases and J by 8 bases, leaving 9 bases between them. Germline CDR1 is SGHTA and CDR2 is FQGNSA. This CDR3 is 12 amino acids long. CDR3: CASSLLPGGYTF. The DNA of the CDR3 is TGTGCCAGCAGCTTATTGCCAGGGGGCTACACCTTC.

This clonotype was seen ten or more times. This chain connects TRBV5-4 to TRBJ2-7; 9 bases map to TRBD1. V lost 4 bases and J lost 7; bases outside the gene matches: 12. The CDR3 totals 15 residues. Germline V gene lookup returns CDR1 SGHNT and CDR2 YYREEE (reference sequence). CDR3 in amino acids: CASSTPGTGWREQYF. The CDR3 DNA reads TGTGCCAGCAGCACCCCCGGGACAGGGTGGAGAGAGCAGTACTTC.

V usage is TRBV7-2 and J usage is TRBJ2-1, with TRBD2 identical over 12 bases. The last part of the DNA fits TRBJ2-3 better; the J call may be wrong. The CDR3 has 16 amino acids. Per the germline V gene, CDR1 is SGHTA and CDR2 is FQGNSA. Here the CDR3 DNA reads TGTGCCAGCAGCAAGACTAGCGGGAGAAATGAAGATACGCAGTATTTT. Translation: CASSKTSGRNEDTQYF.

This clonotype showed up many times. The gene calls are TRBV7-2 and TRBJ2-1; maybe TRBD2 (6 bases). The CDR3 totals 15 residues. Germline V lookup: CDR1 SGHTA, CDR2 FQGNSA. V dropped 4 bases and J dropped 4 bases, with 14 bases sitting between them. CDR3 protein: CASSSGSGGYNEQFF. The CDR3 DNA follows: TGTGCCAGCAGCTCCGGGAGCGGTGGATACAATGAGCAGTTCTTC.

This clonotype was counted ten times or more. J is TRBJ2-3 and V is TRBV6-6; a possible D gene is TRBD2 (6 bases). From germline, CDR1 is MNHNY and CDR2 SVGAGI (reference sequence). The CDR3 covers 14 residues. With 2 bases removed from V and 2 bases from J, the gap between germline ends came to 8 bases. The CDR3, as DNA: TGTGCCAGCAGTTACAGGGGACTCACAGATACGCAGTATTTT. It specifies CASSYRGLTDTQYF.

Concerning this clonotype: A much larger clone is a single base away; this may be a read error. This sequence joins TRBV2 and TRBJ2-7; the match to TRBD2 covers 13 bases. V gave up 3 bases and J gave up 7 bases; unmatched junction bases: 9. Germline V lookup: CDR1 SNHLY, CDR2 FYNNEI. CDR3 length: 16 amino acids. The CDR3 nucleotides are TGTGCCAGCAGTGACCCCGGGACTAGCGGGAAAAATGAGCAGTACTTC. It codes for CASSDPGTSGKNEQYF.

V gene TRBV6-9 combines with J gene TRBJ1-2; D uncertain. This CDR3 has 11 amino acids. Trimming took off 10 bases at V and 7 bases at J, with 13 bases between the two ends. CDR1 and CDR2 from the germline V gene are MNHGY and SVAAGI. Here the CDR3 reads CATRIGSGYTF. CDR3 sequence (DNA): TGTGCCACCCGGATCGGGAGTGGCTACACCTTC.

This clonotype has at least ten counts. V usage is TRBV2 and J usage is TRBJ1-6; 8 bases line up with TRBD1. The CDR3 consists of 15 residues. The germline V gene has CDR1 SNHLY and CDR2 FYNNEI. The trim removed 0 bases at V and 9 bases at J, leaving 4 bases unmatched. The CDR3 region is CASSEALQGVSPLHF. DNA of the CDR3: TGTGCCAGCAGTGAAGCGCTACAGGGGGTTTCACCCCTCCACTTT.

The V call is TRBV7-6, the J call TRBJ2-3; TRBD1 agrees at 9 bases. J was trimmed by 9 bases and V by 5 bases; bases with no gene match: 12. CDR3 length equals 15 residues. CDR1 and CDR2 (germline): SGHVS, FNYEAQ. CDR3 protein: CASSPSRDRVATQYF. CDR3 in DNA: TGTGCCAGCAGCCCGTCCCGGGACAGGGTAGCCACGCAGTATTTT.

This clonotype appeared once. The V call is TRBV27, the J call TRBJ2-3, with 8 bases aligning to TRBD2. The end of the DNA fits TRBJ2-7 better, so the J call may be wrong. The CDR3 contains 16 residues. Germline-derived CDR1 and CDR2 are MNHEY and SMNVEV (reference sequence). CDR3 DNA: TGTGCCAGCACAAAGAATCGGGGACTAGGAAACAATGAGCAGTACTTC. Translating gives CASTKNRGLGNNEQYF.

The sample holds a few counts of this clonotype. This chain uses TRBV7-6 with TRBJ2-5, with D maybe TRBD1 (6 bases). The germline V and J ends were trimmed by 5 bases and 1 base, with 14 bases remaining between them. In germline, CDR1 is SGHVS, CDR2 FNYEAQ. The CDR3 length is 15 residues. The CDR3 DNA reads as TGTGCCAGCAGCCCAGCCGGACAGTCCCAAGAGACCCAGTACTTC. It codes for CASSPAGQSQETQYF.

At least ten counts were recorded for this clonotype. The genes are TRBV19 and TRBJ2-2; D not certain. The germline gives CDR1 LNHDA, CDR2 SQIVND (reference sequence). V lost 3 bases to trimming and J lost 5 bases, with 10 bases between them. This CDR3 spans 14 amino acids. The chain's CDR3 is CASSILKGTGELFF. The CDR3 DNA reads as TGTGCCAGTAGTATCTTGAAGGGTACCGGGGAGCTGTTTTTT.

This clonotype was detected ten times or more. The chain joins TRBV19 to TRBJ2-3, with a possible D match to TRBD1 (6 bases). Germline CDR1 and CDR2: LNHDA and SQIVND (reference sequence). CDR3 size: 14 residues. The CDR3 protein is CATSPAGGTDTQYF. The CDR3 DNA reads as TGTGCGACATCCCCGGCAGGGGGCACAGATACGCAGTATTTT.

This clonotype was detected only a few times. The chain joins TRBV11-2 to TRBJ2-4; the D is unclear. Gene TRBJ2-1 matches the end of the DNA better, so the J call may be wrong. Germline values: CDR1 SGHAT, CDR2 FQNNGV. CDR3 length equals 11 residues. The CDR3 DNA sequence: TGTGCCAGCACCGTCTGGGATGAGCAGTTCTTC. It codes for CASTVWDEQFF.

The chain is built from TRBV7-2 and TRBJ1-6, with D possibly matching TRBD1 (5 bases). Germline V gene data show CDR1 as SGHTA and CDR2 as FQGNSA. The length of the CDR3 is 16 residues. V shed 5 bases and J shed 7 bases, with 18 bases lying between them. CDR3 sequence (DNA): TGTGCCAGCAGCCGTAAAGCCGGGACCGAAAATTCACCCCTCCACTTT. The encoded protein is CASSRKAGTENSPLHF.

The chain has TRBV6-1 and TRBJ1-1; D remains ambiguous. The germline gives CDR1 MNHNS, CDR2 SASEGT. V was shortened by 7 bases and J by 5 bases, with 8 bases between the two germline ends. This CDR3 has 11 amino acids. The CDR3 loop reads CASKALTEAFF. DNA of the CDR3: TGTGCCAGCAAGGCCCTAACTGAAGCTTTCTTT.

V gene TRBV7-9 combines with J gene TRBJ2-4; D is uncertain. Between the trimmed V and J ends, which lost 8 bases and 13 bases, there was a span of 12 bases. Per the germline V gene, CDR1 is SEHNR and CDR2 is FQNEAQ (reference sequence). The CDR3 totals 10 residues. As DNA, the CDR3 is TGTGCCAGCCGATTCCCCGCCCAGTACTTC. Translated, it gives CASRFPAQYF.

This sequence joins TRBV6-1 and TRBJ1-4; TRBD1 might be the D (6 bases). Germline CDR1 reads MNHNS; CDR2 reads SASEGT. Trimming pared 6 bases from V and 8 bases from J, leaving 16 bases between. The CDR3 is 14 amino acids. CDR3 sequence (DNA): TGTGCCAGCAGCCAACAGGGCTGGGGGGAAAAACTGTTTTTT. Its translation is CASSQQGWGEKLFF.

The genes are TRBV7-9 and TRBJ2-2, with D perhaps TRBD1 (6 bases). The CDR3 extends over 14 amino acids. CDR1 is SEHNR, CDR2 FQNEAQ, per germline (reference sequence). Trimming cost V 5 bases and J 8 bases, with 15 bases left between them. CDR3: CASSRGQNGGELFF. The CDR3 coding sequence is TGTGCCAGCAGCCGAGGACAGAACGGAGGGGAGCTGTTTTTT.

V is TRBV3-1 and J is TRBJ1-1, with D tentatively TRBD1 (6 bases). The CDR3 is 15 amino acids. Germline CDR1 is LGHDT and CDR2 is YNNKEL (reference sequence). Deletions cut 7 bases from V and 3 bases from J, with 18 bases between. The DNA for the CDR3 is TGTGCCAGCACCAATGGAGGGGGGCGCGACACTGAAGCTTTCTTT. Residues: CASTNGGGRDTEAFF.

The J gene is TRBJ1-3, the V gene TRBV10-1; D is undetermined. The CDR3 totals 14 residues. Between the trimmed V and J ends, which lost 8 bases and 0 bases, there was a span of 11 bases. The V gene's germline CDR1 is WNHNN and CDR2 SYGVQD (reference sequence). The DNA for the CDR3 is TGCGCCAGCGGTTCCGGGCACTCTGGAAACACCATATATTTT. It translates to CASGSGHSGNTIYF.